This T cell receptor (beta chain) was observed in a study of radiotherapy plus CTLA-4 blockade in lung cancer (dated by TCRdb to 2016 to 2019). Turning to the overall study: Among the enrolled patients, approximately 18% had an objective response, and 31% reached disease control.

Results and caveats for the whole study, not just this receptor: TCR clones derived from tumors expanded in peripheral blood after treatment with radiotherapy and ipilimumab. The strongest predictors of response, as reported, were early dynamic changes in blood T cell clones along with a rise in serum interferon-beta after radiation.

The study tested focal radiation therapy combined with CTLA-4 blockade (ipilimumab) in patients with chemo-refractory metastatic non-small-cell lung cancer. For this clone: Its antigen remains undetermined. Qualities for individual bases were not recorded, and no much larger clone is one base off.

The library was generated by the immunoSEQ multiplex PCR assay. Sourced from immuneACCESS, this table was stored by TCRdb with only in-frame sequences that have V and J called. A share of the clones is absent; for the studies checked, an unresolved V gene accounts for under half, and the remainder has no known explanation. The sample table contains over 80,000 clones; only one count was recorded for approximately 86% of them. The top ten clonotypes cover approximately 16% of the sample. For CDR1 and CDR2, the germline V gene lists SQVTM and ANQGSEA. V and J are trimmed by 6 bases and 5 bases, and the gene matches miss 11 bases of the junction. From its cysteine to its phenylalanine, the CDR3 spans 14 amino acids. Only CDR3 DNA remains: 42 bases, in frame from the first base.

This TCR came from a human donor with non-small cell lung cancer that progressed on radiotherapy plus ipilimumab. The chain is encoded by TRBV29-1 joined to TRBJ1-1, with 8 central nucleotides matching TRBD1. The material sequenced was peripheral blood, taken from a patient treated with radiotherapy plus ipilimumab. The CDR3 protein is CSVGTGGVRTEAFF. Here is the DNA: TGCAGCGTCGGGACAGGCGGAGTTCGAACTGAAGCTTTCTTT.